The 15 T cell receptor beta chains in this list originate from one sample, sequenced in a study of T cell changes during pregnancy in multiple sclerosis. Repertoires were generated with immunoSEQ multiplex PCR, while TCRdb's copy carries only in-frame clones and drops some. The sample contains 90,000 to 100,000 clones, 92% of which appear only once. The sequencing here drew on peripheral blood, taken in the first trimester of pregnancy. Receptors originate from a female donor with multiple sclerosis, enrolled in a pregnancy study.

The chain is built from TRBV2 and TRBJ2-7; tentatively, D is TRBD1 (5 bases). Germline loops: CDR1 SNHLY, CDR2 FYNNEI. Trimming took 3 bases from V and 5 from J, leaving 20 bases between them. The CDR3 extends over 16 amino acids. In DNA form, the CDR3 reads TGTGCCAGCAGTGAGACGTTTTTGAAAGGGGTACACGAGCAGTACTTC. This codes for CASSETFLKGVHEQYF.

The chain employs TRBV30 and TRBJ1-1; possibly TRBD1 for D (6 bases). The CDR3 has 13 amino acids. V was trimmed by 8 bases and J by 0 bases, leaving 13 bases between them. The germline gives CDR1 GTSNPN, CDR2 SVGIG (reference sequence). The CDR3: CAHTRDMNTEAFF. The CDR3, as DNA: TGTGCCCACACACGGGACATGAACACTGAAGCTTTCTTT.

The J gene is TRBJ1-2, the V gene TRBV27; D ambiguous. CDR3 length equals 16 residues. Trimming cost V 2 bases and J 4 bases, with 17 bases left between them. In germline, CDR1 is MNHEY, CDR2 SMNVEV (reference sequence). The CDR3 DNA sequence: TGTGCCAGCAGTTTACAGGCATCCGGCCAGTTCTATGGCTACACCTTC. Translated, it gives CASSLQASGQFYGYTF.

The chain combines TRBV5-1 with TRBJ1-1; 7 bases match TRBD1. Germline CDR1 reads SGHRS; CDR2 reads YFSETQ. CDR3 size: 19 residues. After removal of 2 bases from V and 0 bases from J, the junction contained 16 bases not matched to a gene. The CDR3 loop reads CASSLGPGQTFTMNTEAFF. DNA for the CDR3: TGCGCCAGCAGCTTAGGTCCGGGACAGACTTTCACCATGAACACTGAAGCTTTCTTT.

The chain joins TRBV19 to TRBJ2-4; 7 bases line up with TRBD2. J gave up 0 bases and V 3 bases, and 5 bases lay outside the gene matches. Germline-derived CDR1 and CDR2 are LNHDA and SQIVND (reference sequence). This CDR3 is 16 amino acids long. In DNA, the CDR3 is TGTGCCAGTAGTATCGGGCTAGCGGAAGCCAAAAACATTCAGTACTTC. This gives the protein CASSIGLAEAKNIQYF.

The chain links TRBV27 to TRBJ2-3; D might be TRBD1 or TRBD2, each matching 7 bases. This CDR3 is 14 amino acids long. CDR1 is MNHEY, CDR2 SMNVEV, per germline (reference sequence). The ends were cut back, 10 bases at V and 3 bases at J, with 17 bases in the middle. DNA of the CDR3: TGTGCCACCAGGGGGGGGTTGAGGACAGATACGCAGTATTTT. Its translation: CATRGGLRTDTQYF.

This sequence joins TRBV19 and TRBJ1-5; D perhaps matches TRBD1 (5 bases). The CDR3 totals 16 residues. The V end was cut by 1 base, the J end by 5 bases, with 15 bases between. Germline V CDR1 and CDR2: LNHDA, SQIVND (reference sequence). The DNA for the CDR3 is TGTGCCAGTAGTATAGTTGCAGACAGCTTCTATCAGCCCCAGCATTTT. This gives the protein CASSIVADSFYQPQHF.

This clone was recorded once. An end of the junction does not agree with germline; a read error may underlie this. This chain uses TRBV9 with TRBJ2-7; 8 bases are shared with TRBD2. Germline V gene lookup returns CDR1 SGDLS and CDR2 YYNGEE. The CDR3 sequence is 16 residues long. CDR3 protein: CASSGSGSGSPYGVNF. In DNA form, the CDR3 reads TGTGCCAGCAGCGGGTCCGGGAGCGGGAGCCCATACGGCGTAAACTTC.

The chain links TRBV7-9 to TRBJ2-2; D remains unclear. Trimming stripped 1 base from V and 0 bases from J, with 6 bases between. Germline V gives CDR1 SEHNR, CDR2 FQNEAQ (reference sequence). The CDR3 covers 15 residues. In DNA form, the CDR3 reads TGTGCCAGCAGCTTAGTAACAGCGAACACCGGGGAGCTGTTTTTT. It specifies CASSLVTANTGELFF.

The chain uses TRBV6-5 and TRBJ2-7; weak D call: TRBD1 (6 bases). The CDR3 contains 13 residues. Germline values: CDR1 MNHEY, CDR2 SVGAGI. V lost 8 bases and J 0 bases, leaving 11 bases between the germline ends. CDR3 sequence: CASGQSVSYEQYF. DNA of the CDR3: TGTGCCAGCGGACAGAGCGTCTCCTACGAGCAGTACTTC.

This clone turned up a few times. The chain combines TRBV6-4 with TRBJ1-2; D remains unclear. V lost 0 bases and J lost 6, with 11 bases in between. Germline V gene sequence: CDR1 MRHNA, CDR2 SNTAGT. The CDR3 is 14 amino acids. CDR3 protein: CASSDSGETDGYTF. DNA for the CDR3: TGTGCCAGCAGTGACTCCGGGGAAACGGATGGCTACACCTTC.

This chain uses TRBV6-5 with TRBJ2-5; no clear D. CDR1 and CDR2 from the germline V gene are MNHEY and SVGAGI. The CDR3 has 16 residues. V dropped 4 bases and J dropped 2 bases, with 17 bases sitting between them. CDR3 nucleotides: TGTGCCAGCAGTTCTGAGCGCCAAACTTTACAAGAGACCCAGTACTTC. As protein: CASSSERQTLQETQYF.

The J gene is TRBJ2-7, the V gene TRBV5-1; 12 positions agree with TRBD2. Germline V CDR1 and CDR2: SGHRS, YFSETQ. V gave up 0 bases and J gave up 0 bases; unmatched junction bases: 7. The CDR3 has 18 residues. CDR3 in amino acids: CASSLGGLAGHSSYEQYF. CDR3 DNA sequence: TGCGCCAGCAGCTTGGGTGGACTAGCGGGACACAGCTCCTACGAGCAGTACTTC. The full variable domain, rest sourced from reference TRBV5-1 and TRBJ2-7, is KAGVTQTPRYLIKTRGQQVTLSCSPISGHRSVSWYQQTPGQGLQFLFEYFSETQRNKGNFPGRFSGRQFSNSRSEMNVSTLELGDSALYLCASSLGGLAGHSSYEQYFGPGTRLTVT.

This chain connects TRBV6-6 to TRBJ2-7; 9 bases agree with TRBD1. Losses at the gene ends were 2 bases for V and 2 bases for J; bases not matched to a gene: 1. This CDR3 has 14 amino acids. Germline-derived CDR1 and CDR2 are MNHNY and SVGAGI (reference sequence). The CDR3 reads CASSYRTGAYEQYF. CDR3 sequence (DNA): TGTGCCAGCAGTTACCGGACAGGGGCCTACGAGCAGTACTTC.

The rearrangement uses TRBV15 and TRBJ2-1, with D maybe TRBD1 (5 bases). The germline gives CDR1 LNHNV, CDR2 YYDKDF (reference sequence). This CDR3 has 11 residues. Trimming stripped 5 bases from V and 10 bases from J, with 9 bases between. CDR3 nucleotides: TGTGCCACCAGCCCTCCAGGGGAGCAGTTCTTC. Residues: CATSPPGEQFF.